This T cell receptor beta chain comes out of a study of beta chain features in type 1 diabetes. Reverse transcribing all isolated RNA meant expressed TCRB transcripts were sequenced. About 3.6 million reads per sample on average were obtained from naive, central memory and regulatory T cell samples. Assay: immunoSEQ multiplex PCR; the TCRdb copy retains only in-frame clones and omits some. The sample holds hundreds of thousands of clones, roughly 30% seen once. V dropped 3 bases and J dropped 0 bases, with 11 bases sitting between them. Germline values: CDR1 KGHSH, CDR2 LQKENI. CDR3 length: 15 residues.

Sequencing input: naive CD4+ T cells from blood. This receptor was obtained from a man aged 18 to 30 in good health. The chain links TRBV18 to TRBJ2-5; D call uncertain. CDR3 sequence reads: CASSPSRSYQETQYF. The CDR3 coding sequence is TGTGCCAGCTCACCCTCGAGGTCTTACCAAGAGACCCAGTACTTC.